The clone carrying this T cell receptor (beta chain) was detected only once. The data belong to a study of cytomegalovirus exposure and HLA in healthy donors. Whole-study context: A previous analysis identified approximately 120 million unique TCR beta sequences derived from about 180 million T cells.

Germline-derived CDR1 and CDR2 are LNHDA and SQIVND (reference sequence). This CDR3 region has 14 residues. The ends lost 3 bases at V and 4 bases at J; junction bases unmatched: 5. Amplification used 60 Vbeta primers and 13 Jbeta primers. Methods used by the authors: Approximately 11 million of around 85 million unique TCR beta chains were shared, per a later count. Clones were sequenced by immunoSEQ multiplex PCR, and TCRdb holds only the in-frame ones, with some missing. V, J and clone size derive from that table, while D and trimming were established from the DNA sequence. This sample yields about 97,000 clones, of which 75% are seen a single time; 8.5% to 12% belongs to the top ten.

The chain employs TRBV19 and TRBJ1-1; 7 bases match TRBD1. The sample comprised PBMCs. The TCR sequence derives from a middle-aged man in good health and CMV-seronegative. The chain's CDR3 is CASSMSRGLTEAFF. The CDR3 region has the DNA TGTGCCAGTAGTATGTCGAGGGGGCTCACTGAAGCTTTCTTT. Combining the CDR3 with reference TRBV19 and TRBJ1-1 gives the whole variable domain DGGITQSPKYLFRKEGQNVTLSCEQNLNHDAMYWYRQDPGQGLRLIYYSQIVNDFQKGDIAEGYSVSREKKESFPLTVTSAQKNPTAFYLCASSMSRGLTEAFFGQGTRLTVV.